The rows below give T cell receptor beta chains drawn from one sample of a study of breast tumors, draining lymph nodes, adjacent tissues. TCRdb itself ran the multiplex PCR reads through MiXCR, one entry per CDR3 protein. The table lists about 300,000 distinct CDR3 sequences, 30% of them singletons. The sample taken for sequencing was axillary lymph node tissue. These TCRs come from a female donor with breast cancer. Some clones in this sample may be carry-over from other donors' samples. CDR3s leave out the opening cysteine and the closing phenylalanine or tryptophan. Size is stated for part of the rows, as once, few or many counts, or as a class when the clone is expanded.

size	V	CDR3
many	TRBV20-1	SARTGSNYGYT
many	TRBV20-1	SAYRAPNTGELF
many	TRBV5-6	ASSFTSAAYNEQF
once	TRBV6-2/TRBV6-3	ASTGTPWGEQF
NA	TRBV9	AVKRVGGGADTQY
NA	TRBV28	ASSWRGGSGGYT
many	TRBV6-5	ASRDLSGVGQY
many	TRBV20-1	SAPTGTFNSPLH
NA	TRBV28	ASSPYGRAMDEQY
NA	TRBV19	AGSDEHGLAGRGNEQF
NA	TRBV29-1	SLDVGGISYEQY
many	TRBV4-1	ASRLSGSVIDEQY
few	TRBV5-1	ASSLGGSYDQY
NA	TRBV29-1	SARLAGEKLF
few	TRBV18	ASRRQNQPQH
NA	TRBV9	ASSLAGSNEKQQF
many	TRBV20-1	SAQGPSYEQY
many	TRBV29-1	SVEDIGTGGTGELF
many	TRBV4-1	ASSQVLQDYGYT
NA	TRBV20-1	SARGLGGEDTQY
many	TRBV4-1	ASSQDLRGGPGTYEQY
many	TRBV12-3/TRBV12-4	ASSLAHYEQY
many	TRBV20-1	SARALLAGVRDTQY
many	TRBV19	ATTGKNSYNEQF
many	TRBV5-1	ASRGRSTGELF
many	TRBV6-5	ASKAGALYGYT
many	TRBV29-1	SVEAYGQGETQY
NA	TRBV7-9	ASGLASKT
many	TRBV30	AWSAGQDNSPLH
few	TRBV12-3/TRBV12-4	ASRFAGGPNNEQF
many	TRBV4-1	ASSGSIINYGYT
NA	TRBV18	ASSPQVANTGELF
many	TRBV5-1	ASSLGLLSPRTDYEQY
NA	TRBV7-9	ASSGRASYNEPF
many	TRBV7-6	ASSLGLHYEQY